This passage covers 4 T cell receptor beta chains from one sample sequenced in a study of technical replicates of blood from several donors. The method was immunoSEQ multiplex PCR; TCRdb's version includes in-frame clones alone and lacks a portion of them. The sample consists of fewer than 15,000 clones, approximately 80% of them appearing once. Material: PBMCs. The origin of the receptors is a human donor in good health.

The CDR3 protein is CASSQAGHLTPYNEQFF. The CDR3 region has the DNA TGCGCCAGCAGCCAAGCGGGACACTTGACTCCCTACAATGAGCAGTTCTTC. The rearrangement links TRBV4-1 to TRBJ2-1; tentatively, D is TRBD1 (6 bases). This CDR3 is 17 amino acids long. The V end was cut by 1 base, the J end by 2 bases, with 15 bases between. Germline CDR1 is MGHRA and CDR2 is YSYEKL.

The V and J genes are TRBV7-6 and TRBJ2-2; 9 nucleotides match TRBD2. The CDR3 runs 16 residues. Trimming took 1 base from V and 7 from J; bases not matched to a gene: 7. Germline CDR1 SGHVS, CDR2 FNYEAQ. The CDR3 protein is CASSLEVSGSGGELFF. The DNA of the CDR3 is TGTGCCAGCAGCTTAGAGGTTAGCGGGAGCGGCGGGGAGCTGTTTTTT.

The chain uses TRBV12-5 and TRBJ1-1, with 7 bases matching TRBD1. This CDR3 spans 14 amino acids. Germline V CDR1 and CDR2: LGHNT, FRNRAP. Trimming removed 6 bases from V and 1 base from J; junction bases left unmatched: 5. The chain's CDR3 is CASGPGQANTEAFF. The CDR3 bases are TGTGCTAGTGGGCCTGGACAGGCGAACACTGAAGCTTTCTTT.

This clone was detected a few times. The chain links TRBV7-9 to TRBJ2-7; 9 bases agree with TRBD2. This CDR3 comprises 16 residues. Unmatched junction bases numbered 4, after V lost 1 base and J lost 0 bases. Per the germline V gene, CDR1 is SEHNR and CDR2 is FQNEAQ (reference sequence). The DNA of the CDR3 is TGTGCCAGCAGCTTAGGACTAGCGGTGAGCTCCTACGAGCAGTACTTC. It specifies CASSLGLAVSSYEQYF.